This entry lists 23 T cell receptor beta chains sequenced from one sample in a study of blood T cell repertoires in COVID-19. TCRdb's copy holds only in-frame clones and misses some; the assay was immunoSEQ multiplex PCR. The top ten clones hold roughly 4.3% of a sample with fewer than 150,000 clones, 84% of them seen once. The sequencing sample was made of PBMCs or T cells enriched from blood (not recorded which). These receptors originate from a man aged 50 to 60 in a cohort exposed to, infected with or recovered from COVID-19 (not recorded which).

This clone was found a few times. The chain uses TRBV18 and TRBJ1-3; D unresolved. The CDR3 has 16 residues. Trimming took 1 base from V and 0 from J, leaving 10 bases between them. CDR1 is KGHSH and CDR2 is LQKENI in the germline V gene. The CDR3 protein is CASSPRTPSSGNTIYF. CDR3 in DNA: TGTGCCAGCTCACCACGAACTCCGAGCTCTGGAAACACCATATATTTT. Full variable domain (rest looked up from reference TRBV18 and TRBJ1-3): NAGVMQNPRHLVRRRGQEARLRCSPMKGHSHVYWYRQLPEEGLKFMVYLQKENIIDESGMPKERFSAEFPKEGPSILRIQQVVRGDSAAYFCASSPRTPSSGNTIYFGEGSWLTVV.

This rearrangement joins TRBV4-3 to TRBJ1-2; tentative D call: TRBD1 (6 bases). Trimming cost V 3 bases and J 6 bases, with 17 bases left between them. Germline CDR1 reads LGHNA; CDR2 reads YSLEER. The CDR3 runs to 15 residues. The CDR3 spells CASSHWGNRADGYTF. The CDR3, as DNA: TGCGCCAGCAGCCACTGGGGGAACAGGGCGGATGGCTACACCTTC.

The chain couples TRBV24-1 to TRBJ1-6, with D possibly TRBD1 on 6 matching bases. CDR1 and CDR2 from the germline V gene are KGHDR and SFDVKD. Trimming cost V 7 bases and J 6 bases, with 24 bases left between them. This CDR3 spans 18 amino acids. CDR3 loop: CATRPARTANELNSPLHF. DNA of the CDR3: TGTGCCACCAGGCCCGCTCGGACAGCGAACGAACTTAATTCACCCCTCCACTTT.

The chain recombines TRBV3-1 (or the pseudogene TRBV3-2) with TRBJ2-7; D gene unclear. The length of the CDR3 is 14 residues. The germline gives CDR1 LGHDT, CDR2 YNNKEL (reference sequence). Trimming stripped 6 bases from V and 0 bases from J, with 12 bases between. CDR3 nucleotide sequence: TGTGCCAGCAGTCTTAACAGCCTCTCCTACGAGCAGTACTTC. Protein sequence: CASSLNSLSYEQYF.

The table lists this clone with a few counts. The genes are TRBV4-3 and TRBJ2-5; 10 nucleotides align to TRBD2. Losses at the gene ends were 0 bases for V and 5 bases for J; bases not matched to a gene: 9. Germline lookup yields CDR1 LGHNA and CDR2 YSLEER. This CDR3 is built from 17 residues. CDR3 DNA: TGCGCCAGCAGCCAAGAAAGCAGCGGGGGGGCCGGGGAGACCCAGTACTTC. Protein product: CASSQESSGGAGETQYF.

This clone was counted only a few times. V gene TRBV7-9 combines with J gene TRBJ1-4, with 7 bases matching TRBD1. The CDR3 spans 15 residues. Unmatched junction bases numbered 2, after V lost 1 base and J lost 3 bases. The germline gives CDR1 SEHNR, CDR2 FQNEAQ (reference sequence). The CDR3 protein is CASSLGGTANEKLFF. The CDR3 DNA is TGTGCCAGCAGCTTAGGGGGGACAGCTAATGAAAAACTGTTTTTT.

The V call is TRBV4-3, the J call TRBJ2-3, with TRBD1 matching 7 bases. The ends lost 5 bases at V and 5 bases at J; junction bases unmatched: 1. The CDR3 loop spans 12 amino acids. Germline-derived CDR1 and CDR2 are LGHNA and YSLEER. CDR3 DNA sequence: TGCGCCAGCAGCTACAGGGGAGATACGCAGTATTTT. Its protein product is CASSYRGDTQYF.

The chain joins TRBV9 to TRBJ1-1; D not resolved. Trimming took off 4 bases at V and 1 base at J, with 14 bases between the two ends. Germline-derived CDR1 and CDR2 are SGDLS and YYNGEE. The CDR3 is 15 residues long. The CDR3 region is CASSNRASGNTEAFF. In DNA, the CDR3 is TGTGCCAGCAGCAACCGAGCATCGGGGAACACTGAAGCTTTCTTT.

The V gene is TRBV2, the J gene TRBJ2-1; 8 nucleotides align to TRBD1. The ends lost 6 bases at V and 8 bases at J; junction bases unmatched: 9. Germline CDR1 and CDR2: SNHLY and FYNNEI. The CDR3 is 14 amino acids. CDR3 sequence: CASRQRTGYDEQFF. DNA for the CDR3: TGTGCCAGCAGGCAAAGGACAGGGTATGATGAGCAGTTCTTC.

The chain links TRBV27 to TRBJ1-1, with TRBD1 matching over 8 bases. J gave up 7 bases and V 4 bases, and 8 bases lay outside the gene matches. This CDR3 contains 14 residues. Germline CDR1 MNHEY, CDR2 SMNVEV (reference sequence). The CDR3: CASSSGTGTGEAFF. The CDR3 DNA sequence: TGTGCCAGCAGTTCAGGTACCGGGACAGGTGAAGCTTTCTTT.

The chain uses TRBV5-1 and TRBJ1-5; D possibly corresponds to TRBD1 (5 bases). The length of the CDR3 is 14 residues. Deletions cut 2 bases from V and 3 bases from J, with 9 bases between. CDR1 SGHRS and CDR2 YFSETQ come from the germline V gene. The CDR3 DNA sequence: TGCGCCAGCAGCTTAGACAGTAACAATCAGCCCCAGCATTTT. As protein: CASSLDSNNQPQHF.

The chain is built from TRBV5-1 and TRBJ1-5; 7 positions match TRBD1. Germline V gene lookup returns CDR1 SGHRS and CDR2 YFSETQ. The V segment lost 4 bases and the J segment 4 bases; nucleotides outside the gene matches: 8. The CDR3 runs 15 residues. CDR3 nucleotides: TGCGCCAGCAGCCCCGGGACAGCAATTAATCAGCCCCAGCATTTT. Its translation is CASSPGTAINQPQHF.

The V and J genes are TRBV2 and TRBJ2-3; weak D call: TRBD1 (5 bases). CDR1 and CDR2 (germline): SNHLY, FYNNEI. This CDR3 is 14 amino acids long. Trimming pared 3 bases from V and 4 bases from J, leaving 11 bases between. The CDR3 region has the DNA TGTGCCAGCAGTGAGGAGACAGTAGCAGATACGCAGTATTTT. This encodes CASSEETVADTQYF.

The DNA of the CDR3 is TGTGCCAGCCACCCACCCCGGGGGACAGCCTCTGGAAACACCATATATTTT. Its translation is CASHPPRGTASGNTIYF. This chain joins TRBV19 and TRBJ1-3, with 7 bases that match TRBD1. The CDR3 is 17 amino acids. Germline trimming cut 9 bases from V and 0 bases from J; bases unmatched to any gene: 14. Germline CDR1 reads LNHDA; CDR2 reads SQIVND (reference sequence).

This chain links TRBV29-1 with TRBJ1-1; D possibly corresponds to TRBD1 (5 bases). The germline V gene has CDR1 SQVTM and CDR2 ANQGSEA. The CDR3 is 11 residues long. The V end was cut by 5 bases, the J end by 11 bases, with 15 bases between. The chain's CDR3 is CSVWGVGDAFF. The CDR3, as DNA: TGCAGCGTTTGGGGGGTAGGGGATGCTTTCTTT.

Turning to this clone: This CDR3 is also generated by other DNA sequences in the sample. The rearrangement links TRBV18 to TRBJ2-1, with D perhaps TRBD2 (5 bases). The CDR3 loop spans 15 amino acids. Germline assignment: CDR1 KGHSH and CDR2 LQKENI. V lost 0 bases and J 0 bases, leaving 6 bases between the germline ends. The CDR3 DNA is TGTGCCAGCTCACCACCGGGGAGCTCCTACAATGAGCAGTTCTTC. Amino acids: CASSPPGSSYNEQFF.

This sequence joins TRBV9 and TRBJ2-2; D may be TRBD1 (5 bases). The CDR3 runs 14 residues. Trimming removed 2 bases from V and 4 bases from J, with 9 bases in between. CDR1 is SGDLS and CDR2 is YYNGEE in the germline V gene. This CDR3 reads CASSVREGTGELFF. CDR3 DNA sequence: TGTGCCAGCAGCGTCAGGGAAGGCACCGGGGAGCTGTTTTTT. The complete variable domain, with remaining parts taken from reference TRBV9 and TRBJ2-2, reads DSGVTQTPKHLITATGQRVTLRCSPRSGDLSVYWYQQSLDQGLQFLIQYYNGEERAKGNILERFSAQQFPDLHSELNLSSLELGDSALYFCASSVREGTGELFFGEGSRLTVL.

V gene TRBV15 combines with J gene TRBJ2-7, with 7 bases fitting TRBD1. V shed 3 bases, J shed 1 base, and the junction held 12 bases outside the gene matches. This CDR3 contains 17 residues. CDR1 is LNHNV and CDR2 is YYDKDF in the germline V gene (reference sequence). In DNA form, the CDR3 reads TGTGCCACCAGCAGCGTGAGGGGGACAGTTTCTTCCTACGAGCAGTACTTC. It yields the protein CATSSVRGTVSSYEQYF.

This chain uses TRBV12-3 or TRBV12-4 with TRBJ1-2; 7 positions agree with TRBD1. After removal of 6 bases from V and 8 bases from J, the junction contained 9 bases not matched to a gene. This CDR3 has 13 amino acids. CDR3 bases: TGTGCCAGCAGACTTGACAGGGTTCGGGGCTACACCTTC. Its translation is CASRLDRVRGYTF.

The CDR3 DNA sequence: TGCGCCAGCAGCCTAATAGAGACCCAGTACTTC. Translation gives CASSLIETQYF. V and J are TRBV5-1 and TRBJ2-5, with D hard to call. The CDR3 runs 11 residues. Looked up from germline, CDR1 is SGHRS and CDR2 is YFSETQ. The germline V and J ends were trimmed by 4 bases and 4 bases, with 5 bases remaining between them.

The chain joins TRBV30 to TRBJ1-1, with D possibly matching TRBD1 (6 bases). The ends were cut back, 2 bases at V and 4 bases at J, with 17 bases in the middle. This CDR3 is 15 amino acids long. Germline V gives CDR1 GTSNPN, CDR2 SVGIG (reference sequence). The CDR3, as DNA: TGTGCCTGGAGTCCATCCCGCGGGGGCATCACTGAAGCTTTCTTT. Translated, it gives CAWSPSRGGITEAFF.

In this sample, this clone turned up many times. The rearrangement joins TRBV30 to TRBJ2-7; D gene uncertain. Germline CDR1 and CDR2: GTSNPN and SVGIG (reference sequence). The germline V and J ends were trimmed by 2 bases and 9 bases, with 17 bases remaining between them. The length of the CDR3 is 13 residues. The CDR3 DNA reads TGTGCCTGGAGTCCGATTCTGGTCGAGGCGCAGTACTTC. Amino acids: CAWSPILVEAQYF.

V gene TRBV9 combines with J gene TRBJ1-1; D gene ambiguous. Germline-derived CDR1 and CDR2 are SGDLS and YYNGEE. Trimming removed 0 bases at V and 1 base at J, with 7 bases between. The CDR3 runs 14 residues. The CDR3 region is CASSVVAPNTEAFF. In DNA form, the CDR3 reads TGTGCCAGCAGCGTAGTGGCCCCGAACACTGAAGCTTTCTTT.